Below are 10 T cell receptor beta chains sequenced from a single sample in a study of T cells after yellow fever vaccination. Each CDR3 protein gets one entry after TCRdb re-called the 5' RACE reads with MiXCR. This table has about 160,000 distinct CDR3 sequences, less than 9% appearing once. Here the sequenced sample was CD4+ T cells sorted from PBMCs, taken less than 6 days after the first yellow fever vaccination. These receptors were obtained from a young man who received the YFV17D yellow fever vaccine.

This clonotype has a count of ten or more. This chain links TRBV5-1 with TRBJ1-1, with 8 nucleotides matching TRBD1. This CDR3 contains 14 residues. V shed 4 bases, J shed 2 bases, and the junction held 4 bases outside the gene matches. Per germline, CDR1 SGHRS and CDR2 YFSETQ. The DNA of the CDR3 is TGCGCCAGCAGCAATGGACAGGGTAACACTGAAGCTTTCTTT. It specifies CASSNGQGNTEAFF.

This clonotype was seen more than once but under ten times. This chain uses TRBV4-1 with TRBJ1-2, with D perhaps matching TRBD1 (5 bases). The V gene's germline CDR1 is MGHRA and CDR2 YSYEKL. The ends were cut back, 0 bases at V and 7 bases at J, with 21 bases in the middle. The length of the CDR3 is 17 residues. CDR3 nucleotides: TGCGCCAGCAGCCAAGACGTATACGCTGGGGCCGGGGGTGGCTACACCTTC. Translation gives CASSQDVYAGAGGGYTF.

This clonotype came up a few times. The CDR3 DNA follows: TGCAGTGCTAGAGAGGCAAACAATCAGCCCCAGCATTTT. Translated, it gives CSAREANNQPQHF. The chain recombines TRBV20-1 with TRBJ1-5, with D unresolved. Germline loops: CDR1 DFQATT, CDR2 SNEGSKA (reference sequence). V lost 0 bases and J lost 3, with 6 bases in between. This CDR3 spans 13 amino acids.

This clonotype was observed at least ten times. V usage is TRBV18 and J usage is TRBJ1-3, with a weak D call TRBD1 (5 bases). Per the germline V gene, CDR1 is KGHSH and CDR2 is LQKENI. The CDR3 sequence is 18 residues long. The germline V and J ends were trimmed by 3 bases and 0 bases, with 18 bases remaining between them. CDR3 DNA: TGTGCCAGCTCACCGCGGGCCGTCGGGGGGACCTCTGGAAACACCATATATTTT. As protein: CASSPRAVGGTSGNTIYF.

This clonotype was seen ten or more times. The rearrangement links TRBV7-9 to TRBJ2-1; maybe TRBD1 (7 bases). Trimming removed 5 bases at V and 7 bases at J, with 18 bases between. Germline V gene data show CDR1 as SEHNR and CDR2 as FQNEAQ (reference sequence). The CDR3 has 15 residues. In DNA, the CDR3 is TGTGCCAGCAGCCAACCAGGGGGGCCTCGGAATGAGCAGTTCTTC. This encodes CASSQPGGPRNEQFF.

This clonotype occurred many times. The V gene is TRBV7-7, the J gene TRBJ2-2; 7 nucleotides line up with TRBD1. The germline V gene encodes CDR1 SSHAT and CDR2 FNYEAQ (reference sequence). The CDR3 is 15 residues long. V shed 5 bases and J 5 bases; nucleotides not matched to a gene: 8. CDR3 amino acids: CASSRRQGGTGELFF. The CDR3 nucleotides are TGTGCCAGCAGCCGAAGACAGGGTGGGACCGGGGAGCTGTTTTTT.

In its sample, this clonotype was seen many times. V usage is TRBV7-2 and J usage is TRBJ1-1; D unclear. The ends were cut back, 6 bases at V and 3 bases at J, with 14 bases in the middle. Germline V gives CDR1 SGHTA, CDR2 FQGNSA. The CDR3 sequence is 14 residues long. DNA for the CDR3: TGTGCCAGCAGTCCTCGACCTGTGGACACTGAAGCTTTCTTT. Protein product: CASSPRPVDTEAFF.

V and J are TRBV6-5 and TRBJ2-2; D call uncertain. Per the germline V gene, CDR1 is MNHEY and CDR2 is SVGAGI. The CDR3 contains 15 residues. Deletions cut 1 base from V and 6 bases from J, with 12 bases between. The CDR3 sequence is CASSYWSVEPGELFF. CDR3 nucleotides: TGTGCCAGCAGTTACTGGAGCGTCGAGCCCGGGGAGCTGTTTTTT.

This clonotype was observed many times. This sequence joins TRBV4-1 and TRBJ1-4, with D possibly being TRBD1 (5 bases). V gave up 1 base and J gave up 5 bases, with 11 bases separating them. Germline V gene sequence: CDR1 MGHRA, CDR2 YSYEKL. The CDR3 contains 15 residues. The CDR3 DNA sequence: TGCGCCAGCAGCCAAGCAGGGAACGGCAATGAAAAACTGTTTTTT. This translates into CASSQAGNGNEKLFF.

This clonotype was seen more than once but under ten times. The DNA of the CDR3 is TGCGCCAGCACGACCGTAGCGGGGGGGAGCAATGAGCAGTTCTTC. It encodes CASTTVAGGSNEQFF. The V call is TRBV5-1, the J call TRBJ2-1, with 11 bases aligning to TRBD2. The CDR3 runs 15 residues. Germline V gives CDR1 SGHRS, CDR2 YFSETQ. V lost 6 bases, J lost 6 bases, and 8 bases stayed unmatched.